This T cell receptor beta chain was observed in a study of blood T cell repertoires in COVID-19 (dated by TCRdb to about 2020). In the study overall: The collaborator samples originated in the United States, Italy and Spain and spanned the acute and convalescent phases of COVID-19. The prospective study material was composed of cDNA or gDNA derived from T cells, B-cell-depleted T cells, or PBMCs. Deeply sampled blood TCRbeta repertoires from subjects exposed to, actively infected with, or recovered from COVID-19 were included in the dataset. The repertoires were released in a freely available public database intended as a resource for research on the immune response to SARS-CoV-2. The samples were drawn from the first 160 participants of the ongoing ImmuneRACE study and from 1,254 subjects provided by 6 global collaborators. The sample metadata nearly always contained a de-identified subject ID, COVID-19 status, age in years and sex. HLA class I and class II types, where available, came from metadata supplied by the sample provider rather than from assay-based typing. The paper's findings and limits, for the study overall: Clinical and demographic metadata were provided uncurated, with the amount varying by source and participant.

The immunoSEQ Assay, a bias-controlled multiplex PCR, was used to amplify TCRbeta CDR3 regions from genomic DNA. In the paper's pipeline: Within the assay, amplification of reference gene primers was used to estimate how many nucleated cells each sample contained. To quantify the absolute abundance of each unique TCRbeta CDR3 rearrangement, sequence reads were collapsed and filtered. For each sample, productive Simpson clonality was calculated as the square root of Simpson's diversity index over productive rearrangements. Sourced from immuneACCESS, this table was stored by TCRdb with only in-frame sequences that have V and J called. A share of the clones is absent; for the studies checked, an unresolved V gene accounts for under half, and the remainder has no known explanation. The DNA was the basis for D and trimming; V, J and clone size are from that table. Counted in this sample were approximately 200,000 clones; about 85% of them appeared once. Jointly, the top ten make up 2.9% of the sample.

The CDR3 starts with the cysteine, ends with the phenylalanine, and has 14 residues. The DNA shown is the 42-base CDR3, in frame from base 1. For CDR1 and CDR2, the germline V gene lists SGHRS and YFSETQ. V was cut back by 2 bases and J by 1 base, leaving a gap of 9 bases between them. Of note for this clone: No antigen is known for it. No base quality values were provided; no much bigger clone lies one nucleotide off.

Another Seattle source contributed samples from volunteer blood donors who had recovered from COVID-19. Whole blood was collected in K2EDTA tubes by collaborating institutions according to the institutions' own protocols. Collaborator samples were shipped for TCRbeta analysis as frozen whole blood, isolated PBMCs, or DNA extracted from either sample type. Here the chain combines TRBV5-1 and TRBJ2-5; the D gene is perhaps TRBD1, on 5 matching bases. The sequenced sample was peripheral blood. The receptor was isolated from a man over 45 who had recovered from COVID-19. In nucleotides, the sequence is TGCGCCAGCAGCTTCGACAGAGTCCAAGAGACCCAGTACTTC. The translation is CASSFDRVQETQYF.